This T cell receptor beta chain emerged from a study of blood T cell repertoires in COVID-19. Original data processing: Reference gene primer amplification in the assay estimated nucleated cell counts. Measured with immunoSEQ multiplex PCR; TCRdb has only the in-frame clones, and not every one. That table supplies the V and J calls and clone size; D and trimming were determined from the DNA. The repertoire holds roughly 250,000 clones, with 88% as singletons. Germline-derived CDR1 and CDR2 are MNHEY and SVGAGI. The CDR3 is 15 residues long. Germline trimming cut 9 bases from V and 0 bases from J; bases unmatched to any gene: 7.

The TCR originated in a man between 60 and 75 years old who had recovered from COVID-19. The specimen was peripheral blood. The gene calls are TRBV6-5 and TRBJ2-7; 11 nucleotides match TRBD1. The CDR3 DNA reads as TGTGCCAGTGAAGCCGGGACAGGGGGCTCCTACGAGCAGTACTTC. It codes for CASEAGTGGSYEQYF.